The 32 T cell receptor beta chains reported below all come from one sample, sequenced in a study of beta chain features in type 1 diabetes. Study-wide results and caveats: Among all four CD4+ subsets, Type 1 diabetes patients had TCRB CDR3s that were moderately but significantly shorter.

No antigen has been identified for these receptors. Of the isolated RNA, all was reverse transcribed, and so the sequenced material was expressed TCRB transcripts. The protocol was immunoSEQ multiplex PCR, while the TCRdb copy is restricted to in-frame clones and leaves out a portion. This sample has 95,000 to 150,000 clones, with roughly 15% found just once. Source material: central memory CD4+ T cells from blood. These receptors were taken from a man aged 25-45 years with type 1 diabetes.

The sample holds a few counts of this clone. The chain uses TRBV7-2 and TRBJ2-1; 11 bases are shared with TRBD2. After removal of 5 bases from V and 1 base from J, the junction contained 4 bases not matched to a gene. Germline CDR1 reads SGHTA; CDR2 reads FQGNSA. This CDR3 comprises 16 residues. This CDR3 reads CASSPTSGGSYNEQFF. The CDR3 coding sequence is TGTGCCAGCAGCCCAACTAGCGGGGGATCCTACAATGAGCAGTTCTTC.

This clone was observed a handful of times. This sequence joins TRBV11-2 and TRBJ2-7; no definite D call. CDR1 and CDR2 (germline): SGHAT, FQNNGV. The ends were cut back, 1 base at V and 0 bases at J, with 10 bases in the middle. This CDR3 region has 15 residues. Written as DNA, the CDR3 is TGTGCCAGCAGCTTAGTGCCAGCTGGCTCCTACGAGCAGTACTTC. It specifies CASSLVPAGSYEQYF.

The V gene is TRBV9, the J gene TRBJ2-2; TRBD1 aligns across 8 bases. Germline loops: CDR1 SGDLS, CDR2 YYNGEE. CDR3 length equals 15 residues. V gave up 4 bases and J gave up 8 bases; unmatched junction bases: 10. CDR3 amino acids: CASSLHPQGEGELFF. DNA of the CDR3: TGTGCCAGCAGCCTACACCCACAGGGGGAGGGGGAGCTGTTTTTT.

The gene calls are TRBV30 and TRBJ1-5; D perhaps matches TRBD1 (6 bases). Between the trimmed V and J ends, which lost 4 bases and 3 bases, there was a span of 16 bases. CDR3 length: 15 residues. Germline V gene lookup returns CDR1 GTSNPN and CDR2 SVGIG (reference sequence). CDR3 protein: CAWTKGGSYNQPQHF. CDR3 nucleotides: TGTGCCTGGACCAAGGGGGGCAGTTACAATCAGCCCCAGCATTTT.

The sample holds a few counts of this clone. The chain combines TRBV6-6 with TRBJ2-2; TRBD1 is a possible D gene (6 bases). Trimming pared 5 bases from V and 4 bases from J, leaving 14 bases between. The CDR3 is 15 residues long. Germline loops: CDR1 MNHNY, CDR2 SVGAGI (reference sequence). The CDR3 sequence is CASSRQESGTGELFF. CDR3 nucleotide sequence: TGTGCCAGCAGTCGACAGGAGTCGGGCACCGGGGAGCTGTTTTTT.

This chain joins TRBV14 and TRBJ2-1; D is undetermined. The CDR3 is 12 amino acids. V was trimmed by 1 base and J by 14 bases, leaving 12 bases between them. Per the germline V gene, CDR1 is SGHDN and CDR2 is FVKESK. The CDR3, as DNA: TGTGCCAGCAGCCAAGCTAGGATCGAAAAGTTCTTC. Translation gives CASSQARIEKFF.

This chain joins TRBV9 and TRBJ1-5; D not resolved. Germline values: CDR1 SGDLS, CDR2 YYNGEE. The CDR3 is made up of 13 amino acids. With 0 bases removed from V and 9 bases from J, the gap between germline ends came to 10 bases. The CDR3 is CASSVAGEAPQHF. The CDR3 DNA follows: TGTGCCAGCAGCGTAGCTGGGGAGGCGCCCCAGCATTTT.

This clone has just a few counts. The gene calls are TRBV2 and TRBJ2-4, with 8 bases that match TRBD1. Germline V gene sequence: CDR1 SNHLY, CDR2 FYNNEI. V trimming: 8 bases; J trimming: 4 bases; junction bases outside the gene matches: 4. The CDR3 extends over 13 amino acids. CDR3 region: CASGGTGKNIQYF. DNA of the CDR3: TGTGCCAGCGGGGGGACAGGAAAAAACATTCAGTACTTC.

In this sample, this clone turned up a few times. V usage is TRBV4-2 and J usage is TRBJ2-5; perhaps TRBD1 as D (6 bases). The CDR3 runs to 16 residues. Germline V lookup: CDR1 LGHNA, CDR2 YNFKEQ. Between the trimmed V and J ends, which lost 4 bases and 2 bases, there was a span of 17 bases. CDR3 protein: CASSPGTLSIQETQYF. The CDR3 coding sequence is TGTGCCAGCAGCCCCGGGACACTATCGATACAAGAGACCCAGTACTTC.

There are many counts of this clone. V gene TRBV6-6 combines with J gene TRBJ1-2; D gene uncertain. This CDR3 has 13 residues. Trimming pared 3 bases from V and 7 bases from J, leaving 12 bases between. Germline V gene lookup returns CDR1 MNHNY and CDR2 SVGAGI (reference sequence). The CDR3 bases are TGTGCCAGCAGTTATTCAGGCTCGGGTGGCTACACCTTC. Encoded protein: CASSYSGSGGYTF.

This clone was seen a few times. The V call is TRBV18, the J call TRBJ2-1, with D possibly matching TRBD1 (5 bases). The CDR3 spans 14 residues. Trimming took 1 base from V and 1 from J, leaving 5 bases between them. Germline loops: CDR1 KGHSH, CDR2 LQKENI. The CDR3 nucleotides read TGTGCCAGCTCACCACAGGGGTCCTACAATGAGCAGTTCTTC. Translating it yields CASSPQGSYNEQFF. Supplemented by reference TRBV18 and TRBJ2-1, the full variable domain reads NAGVMQNPRHLVRRRGQEARLRCSPMKGHSHVYWYRQLPEEGLKFMVYLQKENIIDESGMPKERFSAEFPKEGPSILRIQQVVRGDSAAYFCASSPQGSYNEQFFGPGTRLTVL.

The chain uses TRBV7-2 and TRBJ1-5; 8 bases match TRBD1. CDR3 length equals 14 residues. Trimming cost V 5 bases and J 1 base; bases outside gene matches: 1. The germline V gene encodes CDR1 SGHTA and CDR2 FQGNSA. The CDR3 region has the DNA TGTGCCAGCAGCCAGGGGGCGAGCAATCAGCCCCAGCATTTT. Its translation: CASSQGASNQPQHF.

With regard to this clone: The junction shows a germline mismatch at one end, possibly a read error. Here the CDR3 reads CASSLGQGAPAFF. CDR3 in DNA: TGTGCCAGCAGCCTAGGACAGGGCGCCCCAGCTTTCTTT. The J gene is TRBJ1-1, the V gene TRBV13; the match to TRBD1 covers 8 bases. CDR1 and CDR2 from the germline V gene are PRHDT and FYEKMQ (reference sequence). CDR3 size: 13 residues.

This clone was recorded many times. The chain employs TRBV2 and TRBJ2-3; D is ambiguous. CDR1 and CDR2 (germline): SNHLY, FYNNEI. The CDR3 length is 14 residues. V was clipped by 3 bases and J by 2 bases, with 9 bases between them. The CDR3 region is CASSEQGYTDTQYF. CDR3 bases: TGTGCCAGCAGTGAGCAAGGCTACACAGATACGCAGTATTTT.

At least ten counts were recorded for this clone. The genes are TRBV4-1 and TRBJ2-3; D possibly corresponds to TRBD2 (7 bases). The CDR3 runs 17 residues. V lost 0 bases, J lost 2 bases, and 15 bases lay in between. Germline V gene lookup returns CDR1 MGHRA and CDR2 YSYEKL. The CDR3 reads CASSQDPAGAPTDTQYF. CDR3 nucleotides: TGCGCCAGCAGCCAAGACCCGGCGGGGGCCCCCACAGATACGCAGTATTTT.

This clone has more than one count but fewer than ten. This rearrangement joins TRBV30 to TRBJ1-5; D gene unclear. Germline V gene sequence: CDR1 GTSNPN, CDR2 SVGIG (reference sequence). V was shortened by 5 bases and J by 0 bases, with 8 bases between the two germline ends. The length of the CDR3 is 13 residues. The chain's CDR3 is CAWGEDSNQPQHF. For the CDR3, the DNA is TGTGCCTGGGGGGAGGATAGCAATCAGCCCCAGCATTTT.

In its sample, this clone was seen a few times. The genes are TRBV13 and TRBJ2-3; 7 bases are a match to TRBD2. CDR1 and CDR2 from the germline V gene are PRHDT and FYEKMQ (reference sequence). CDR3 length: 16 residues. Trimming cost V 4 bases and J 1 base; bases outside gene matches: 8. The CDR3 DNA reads TGTGCCAGCAGCTCAGGCTACGCGGGGGGCACAGATACGCAGTATTTT. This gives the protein CASSSGYAGGTDTQYF.

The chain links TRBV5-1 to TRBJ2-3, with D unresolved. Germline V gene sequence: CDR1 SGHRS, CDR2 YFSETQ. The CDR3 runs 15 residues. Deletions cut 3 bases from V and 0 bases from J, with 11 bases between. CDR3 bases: TGCGCCAGCAGCTACCGCGGAACCAGCACAGATACGCAGTATTTT. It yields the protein CASSYRGTSTDTQYF.

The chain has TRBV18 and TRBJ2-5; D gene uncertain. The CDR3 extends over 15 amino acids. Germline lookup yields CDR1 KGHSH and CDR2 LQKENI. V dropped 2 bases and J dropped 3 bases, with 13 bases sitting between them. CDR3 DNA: TGTGCCAGCTCACCAGTGGGGAAACCAGAAGAGACCCAGTACTTC. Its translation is CASSPVGKPEETQYF.

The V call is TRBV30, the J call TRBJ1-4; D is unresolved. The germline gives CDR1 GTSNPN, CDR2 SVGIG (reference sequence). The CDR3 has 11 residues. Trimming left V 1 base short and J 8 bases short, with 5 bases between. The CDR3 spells CAWSGREKLFF. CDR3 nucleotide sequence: TGTGCCTGGAGTGGAAGGGAAAAACTGTTTTTT.

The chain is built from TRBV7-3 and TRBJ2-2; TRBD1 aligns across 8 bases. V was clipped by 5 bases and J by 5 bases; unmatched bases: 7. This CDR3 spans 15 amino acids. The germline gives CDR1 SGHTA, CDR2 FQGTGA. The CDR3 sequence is CASSVDRGTTGELFF. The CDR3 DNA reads TGTGCCAGCAGCGTCGACAGGGGAACTACCGGGGAGCTGTTTTTT. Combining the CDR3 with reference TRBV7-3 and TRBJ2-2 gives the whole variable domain GAGVSQTPSNKVTEKGKYVELRCDPISGHTALYWYRQSLGQGPEFLIYFQGTGAADDSGLPNDRFFAVRPEGSVSTLKIQRTERGDSAVYLCASSVDRGTTGELFFGEGSRLTVL.

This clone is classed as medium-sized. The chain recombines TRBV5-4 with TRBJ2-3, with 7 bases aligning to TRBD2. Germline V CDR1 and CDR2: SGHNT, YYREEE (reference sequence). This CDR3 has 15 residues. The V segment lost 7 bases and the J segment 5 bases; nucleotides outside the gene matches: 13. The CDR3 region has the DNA TGTGCCAGCGGTAACAAGCGGGGAGAAGGAGATACGCAGTATTTT. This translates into CASGNKRGEGDTQYF.

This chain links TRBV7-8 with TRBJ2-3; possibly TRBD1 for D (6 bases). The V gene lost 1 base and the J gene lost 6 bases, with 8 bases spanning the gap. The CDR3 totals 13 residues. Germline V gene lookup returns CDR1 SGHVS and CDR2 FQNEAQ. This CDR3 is CASSLDRDDTQYF. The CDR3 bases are TGTGCCAGCAGCTTAGACAGGGATGATACGCAGTATTTT.

CDR3 loop: CASSYWGHSPDTQYF. The DNA of the CDR3 is TGTGCCAGCAGTTACTGGGGACATAGTCCAGATACGCAGTATTTT. V and J are TRBV6-6 and TRBJ2-3, with a weak D call TRBD1 (6 bases). The CDR3 spans 15 residues. The ends were cut back, 1 base at V and 4 bases at J, with 12 bases in the middle. The germline gives CDR1 MNHNY, CDR2 SVGAGI (reference sequence).

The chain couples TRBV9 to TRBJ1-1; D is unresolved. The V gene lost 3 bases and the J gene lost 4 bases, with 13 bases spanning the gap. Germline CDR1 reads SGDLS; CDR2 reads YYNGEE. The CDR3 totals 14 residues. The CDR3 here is CASSAYREGTEAFF. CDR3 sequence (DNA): TGTGCCAGCAGCGCCTACCGGGAGGGCACTGAAGCTTTCTTT.

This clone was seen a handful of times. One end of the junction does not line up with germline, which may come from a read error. The CDR3 here is CASSLSRGVF. The DNA for the CDR3 is TGTGCCAGCAGCCTCTCACGAGGGGTTTTT. V usage is TRBV4-2 and J usage is TRBJ1-4; a weak D match, TRBD1 (5 bases). Germline CDR1 reads LGHNA; CDR2 reads YNFKEQ. The CDR3 consists of 10 residues.

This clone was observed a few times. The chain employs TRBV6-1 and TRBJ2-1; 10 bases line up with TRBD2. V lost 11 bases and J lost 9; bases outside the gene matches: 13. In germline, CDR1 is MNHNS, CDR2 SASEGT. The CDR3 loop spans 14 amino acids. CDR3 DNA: TGTGCCGCCAGCGGGGGGGCCAAGATCGTTGAGCAGTTCTTC. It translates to CAASGGAKIVEQFF.

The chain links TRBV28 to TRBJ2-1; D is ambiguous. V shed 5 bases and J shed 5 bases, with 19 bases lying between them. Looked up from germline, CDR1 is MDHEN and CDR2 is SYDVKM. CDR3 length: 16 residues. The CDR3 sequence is CASSPTPFGPNNEQFF. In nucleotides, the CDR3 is TGTGCCAGCAGTCCCACCCCCTTCGGGCCGAACAATGAGCAGTTCTTC.

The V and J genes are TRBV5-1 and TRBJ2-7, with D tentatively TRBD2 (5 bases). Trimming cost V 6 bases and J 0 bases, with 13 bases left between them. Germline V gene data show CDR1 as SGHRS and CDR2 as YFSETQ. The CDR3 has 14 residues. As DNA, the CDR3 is TGCGCCAGCAACGAGGGCCCCAGCTCCTACGAGCAGTACTTC. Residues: CASNEGPSSYEQYF.

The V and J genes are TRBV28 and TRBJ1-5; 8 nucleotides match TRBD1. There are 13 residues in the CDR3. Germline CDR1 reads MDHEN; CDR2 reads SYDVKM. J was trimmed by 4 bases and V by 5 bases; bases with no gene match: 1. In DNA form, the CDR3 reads TGTGCCAGCAGTCGACAGGGGAATCAGCCCCAGCATTTT. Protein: CASSRQGNQPQHF. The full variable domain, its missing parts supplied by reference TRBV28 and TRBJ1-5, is DVKVTQSSRYLVKRTGEKVFLECVQDMDHENMFWYRQDPGLGLRLIYFSYDVKMKEKGDIPEGYSVSREKKERFSLILESASTNQTSMYLCASSRQGNQPQHFGDGTRLSIL.

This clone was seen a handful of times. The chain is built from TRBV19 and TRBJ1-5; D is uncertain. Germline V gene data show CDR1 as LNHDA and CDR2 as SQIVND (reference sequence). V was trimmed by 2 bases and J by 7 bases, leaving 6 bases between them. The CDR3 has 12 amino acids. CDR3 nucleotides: TGTGCCAGTAGTATACTTGGGCAGCCCCAGCATTTT. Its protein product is CASSILGQPQHF.

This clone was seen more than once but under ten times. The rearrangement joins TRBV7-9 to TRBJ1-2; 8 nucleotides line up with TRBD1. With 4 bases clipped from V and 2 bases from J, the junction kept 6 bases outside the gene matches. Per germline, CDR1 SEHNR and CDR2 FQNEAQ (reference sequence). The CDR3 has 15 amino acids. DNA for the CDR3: TGTGCCAGCAGCTGGCAGGGGGCAGAAAACTATGGCTACACCTTC. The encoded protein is CASSWQGAENYGYTF.